Below, 19 T cell receptor beta chains from the same sample are listed, as sequenced in a study of blood T cell repertoires in COVID-19. Measured with immunoSEQ multiplex PCR; TCRdb has only the in-frame clones, and not every one. Of about 100,000 clones in the sample, just over 85% were seen once. Sequences were obtained from peripheral blood. These receptors were taken from a human donor in a cohort sampled during active COVID-19.

V and J are TRBV9 and TRBJ2-1; possible D gene TRBD2, 5 bases. Per the germline V gene, CDR1 is SGDLS and CDR2 is YYNGEE. V lost 3 bases and J 6 bases, leaving 16 bases between the germline ends. This CDR3 spans 15 amino acids. The CDR3 spells CASSAGQPSFNEQFF. The CDR3 DNA reads as TGTGCCAGCAGCGCTGGCCAGCCTAGCTTCAATGAGCAGTTCTTC.

The V call is TRBV6-6, the J call TRBJ2-2, with D tentatively TRBD1 (5 bases). This CDR3 region has 15 residues. V lost 7 bases, J lost 1 base, and 13 bases lay in between. The germline CDR1 and CDR2 sequences are MNHNY and SVGAGI (reference sequence). The DNA for the CDR3 is TGTGCCAGCACCCACCGGACACTGAACACCGGGGAGCTGTTTTTT. This sequence encodes CASTHRTLNTGELFF.

The chain has TRBV7-6 and TRBJ2-7; TRBD2 might be the D (6 bases). The V and J ends lost 4 bases and 3 bases respectively, with 19 bases between them. The CDR3 is made up of 16 amino acids. Germline CDR1 and CDR2: SGHVS and FNYEAQ. CDR3 DNA: TGTGCCAGCAGCTGGGCGGGGTACGGGAGAAACTACGAGCAGTACTTC. Amino acids: CASSWAGYGRNYEQYF.

CDR3 sequence reads: CASRRPGQGPYEQYF. Written as DNA, the CDR3 is TGTGCCAGCCGCCGTCCGGGACAGGGGCCCTACGAGCAGTACTTC. The chain carries TRBV27 and TRBJ2-7; 10 nucleotides match TRBD1. The J segment lost 2 bases and the V segment lost 8 bases, leaving 9 bases of the junction unmatched. Germline V lookup: CDR1 MNHEY, CDR2 SMNVEV (reference sequence). This CDR3 region has 15 residues.

The chain employs TRBV5-1 and TRBJ2-3; 7 bases agree with TRBD2. This CDR3 is 16 amino acids long. Trimming took 4 bases from V and 6 from J; bases not matched to a gene: 14. Per germline, CDR1 SGHRS and CDR2 YFSETQ. The CDR3 coding sequence is TGCGCCAGCAGCCCGACTAGCAGCCACCGCGGGGATACGCAGTATTTT. Its protein product is CASSPTSSHRGDTQYF.

The rearrangement joins TRBV5-1 to TRBJ2-7, with a possible D match to TRBD2 (5 bases). From germline, CDR1 is SGHRS and CDR2 YFSETQ. V gave up 0 bases and J gave up 3 bases, with 16 bases separating them. This CDR3 comprises 16 residues. Here the CDR3 DNA reads TGCGCCAGCAGCTTGGCGAGGACGGGGATTTTCTACGAGCAGTACTTC. Protein product: CASSLARTGIFYEQYF.

The chain is built from TRBV5-5 and TRBJ2-7; D not resolved. V dropped 2 bases and J dropped 3 bases, with 9 bases sitting between them. The CDR3 covers 13 residues. Germline lookup yields CDR1 SGHKS and CDR2 YYEKEE (reference sequence). The CDR3 loop reads CASSLDIFYEQYF. CDR3 coding DNA: TGTGCCAGCAGCTTAGACATTTTCTACGAGCAGTACTTC.

The chain links TRBV28 to TRBJ2-5, with 13 bases that match TRBD2. V was clipped by 5 bases and J by 6 bases; unmatched bases: 9. The germline V gene encodes CDR1 MDHEN and CDR2 SYDVKM. The CDR3 is 16 residues long. The CDR3 coding sequence is TGTGCCAGCAGTGAAAAGGGACTAGCGGGACTAAAGACCCAGTACTTC. It is translated as CASSEKGLAGLKTQYF.

The CDR3 sequence: CSVGTGVDYGYTF. CDR3 nucleotides: TGCAGCGTTGGGACAGGGGTCGACTATGGCTACACCTTC. The V and J genes are TRBV29-1 and TRBJ1-2, with 9 bases matching TRBD1. Trimming at V came to 4 bases and at J to 3 bases, leaving 3 bases not matched to a gene. The CDR3 has 13 amino acids. The V gene's germline CDR1 is SQVTM and CDR2 ANQGSEA. The full variable domain, its missing parts supplied by reference TRBV29-1 and TRBJ1-2, is SAVISQKPSRDICQRGTSLTIQCQVDSQVTMMFWYRQQPGQSLTLIATANQGSEATYESGFVIDKFPISRPNLTFSTLTVSNMSPEDSSIYLCSVGTGVDYGYTFGSGTRLTVV.

The V gene is TRBV28, the J gene TRBJ1-2; the D gene is possibly TRBD1 (6 bases). The ends were cut back, 5 bases at V and 4 bases at J, with 23 bases in the middle. CDR1 MDHEN and CDR2 SYDVKM come from the germline V gene. CDR3 length: 17 residues. CDR3 DNA: TGTGCCAGCAGTACCGGGACACTTTCCCTGTCGGCCTATGGCTACACCTTC. Its translation: CASSTGTLSLSAYGYTF.

This chain links TRBV6-5 with TRBJ2-1, with D tentatively TRBD2 (5 bases). This CDR3 spans 13 amino acids. V was pared by 7 bases and J by 7 bases, with 14 bases between. Germline CDR1 and CDR2: MNHEY and SVGAGI. CDR3 DNA: TGTGCCAGCATTCTAGCTAATAAAAATGAGCAGTTCTTC. Encoded protein: CASILANKNEQFF.

The chain is built from TRBV7-9 and TRBJ2-7; a weak D match, TRBD2 (7 bases). V lost 3 bases and J lost 2, with 14 bases in between. The germline gives CDR1 SEHNR, CDR2 FQNEAQ (reference sequence). This CDR3 region has 15 residues. CDR3 nucleotide sequence: TGTGCCAGCAGCTTGAGATCGGGGGGCGCCTACGAGCAGTACTTC. It is translated as CASSLRSGGAYEQYF. Full variable domain (rest looked up from reference TRBV7-9 and TRBJ2-7): DTGVSQNPRHKITKRGQNVTFRCDPISEHNRLYWYRQTLGQGPEFLTYFQNEAQLEKSRLLSDRFSAERPKGSFSTLEIQRTEQGDSAMYLCASSLRSGGAYEQYFGPGTRLTVT.

This clone was counted once. V usage is TRBV4-1 and J usage is TRBJ2-7; 10 positions agree with TRBD2. In germline, CDR1 is MGHRA, CDR2 YSYEKL. There are 16 residues in the CDR3. V was pared by 0 bases and J by 3 bases, with 5 bases of the junction left unmatched. The CDR3 region is CASSQDGPSGSYEQYF. CDR3 nucleotides: TGCGCCAGCAGCCAAGATGGGCCTAGCGGGAGCTACGAGCAGTACTTC.

The rearrangement joins TRBV7-3 to TRBJ1-2, with a weak D call TRBD1 (6 bases). The germline V gene encodes CDR1 SGHTA and CDR2 FQGTGA. Trimming cost V 3 bases and J 1 base, with 12 bases left between them. This CDR3 region has 15 residues. The CDR3 loop reads CASSFLPGDNYGYTF. The CDR3 DNA is TGTGCCAGCAGCTTCTTGCCAGGGGATAACTATGGCTACACCTTC. Combining the CDR3 with reference TRBV7-3 and TRBJ1-2 gives the whole variable domain GAGVSQTPSNKVTEKGKYVELRCDPISGHTALYWYRQSLGQGPEFLIYFQGTGAADDSGLPNDRFFAVRPEGSVSTLKIQRTERGDSAVYLCASSFLPGDNYGYTFGSGTRLTVV.

CDR3 nucleotides: TGTGCCAGCAGGGGAGCGGGAGTGCTGGGGACTGAGCAGTTCTTC. Its translation: CASRGAGVLGTEQFF. The chain couples TRBV6-5 to TRBJ2-1, with TRBD2 identical over 8 bases. The V and J ends lost 6 bases and 9 bases, in that order; junction bases with no gene match: 13. The CDR3 runs 15 residues. Germline V gene sequence: CDR1 MNHEY, CDR2 SVGAGI.

For the CDR3, the DNA is TGTGCCAGCAGTGAGGCAGTCTTTGAAAAACTGTTTTTT. Translation: CASSEAVFEKLFF. The chain is built from TRBV2 and TRBJ1-4; D call uncertain. Per the germline V gene, CDR1 is SNHLY and CDR2 is FYNNEI. V shed 3 bases and J shed 7 bases, with 9 bases lying between them. The CDR3 is made up of 13 amino acids.

The rearrangement uses TRBV11-2 and TRBJ2-7, with D hard to call. The V gene lost 4 bases and the J gene lost 0 bases, with 10 bases spanning the gap. CDR3 length: 14 amino acids. Per the germline V gene, CDR1 is SGHAT and CDR2 is FQNNGV. The CDR3 sequence: CASSSYRVSYEQYF. In nucleotides, the CDR3 is TGTGCCAGCAGCTCTTATCGGGTCTCCTACGAGCAGTACTTC.

The V call is TRBV10-2, the J call TRBJ1-3; no firm D call. The CDR3 has 13 amino acids. V was shortened by 4 bases and J by 4 bases, with 8 bases between the two germline ends. The germline V gene has CDR1 WSHSY and CDR2 SAAADI. The CDR3 nucleotides are TGCGCCAGCAGTGGAGGTCCGGGAAACACCATATATTTT. This gives the protein CASSGGPGNTIYF.

The chain couples TRBV27 to TRBJ2-3, with 12 bases lining up with TRBD2. The trim removed 2 bases at V and 2 bases at J, leaving 5 bases unmatched. Germline V CDR1 and CDR2: MNHEY, SMNVEV (reference sequence). The CDR3 is 17 residues long. This CDR3 is CASSLTSGRWDTDTQYF. CDR3 nucleotides: TGTGCCAGCAGTTTAACTAGCGGGAGGTGGGACACAGATACGCAGTATTTT.